The clone carrying this T cell receptor (beta chain) was recorded a few times. Its antigen is still unknown. TCRdb's copy holds only in-frame clones and misses some; the assay was immunoSEQ multiplex PCR. The sample holds about 680,000 clones, around 90% seen once. The treatment was: around 19 received Ad26.COV2.S at low or high dose, single or two shots; 5 received placebo; per-sample allocation not given. Day 63 following the first vaccine or placebo injection was when the samples were taken. This entry is derived from a study of Ad26.COV2.S vaccination and SARS-CoV-2 variants. Study-level points and caveats: Vaccinees showed greater spike-specific TCR breadth than placebo recipients. Across vaccine and placebo recipients, the breadth of non-spike TCRs was similar. Reported findings describe substantial breadth in spike-specific CD8+ and CD4+ T cell responses following vaccination.

The sample in question was peripheral blood, obtained in a trial of Ad26.COV2.S vaccine versus placebo. The sequence was obtained from a person aged 18 to 59 who received the Ad26.COV2.S COVID-19 vaccine or a placebo.

CDR3 sequence: CASSSAGWNYGYTF. The CDR3 DNA sequence: TGTGCCAGCAGCAGTGCAGGGTGGAACTATGGCTACACCTTC. V gene TRBV5-6 combines with J gene TRBJ1-2; D may be TRBD1 (5 bases). The CDR3 spans 14 residues. Per germline, CDR1 SGHDT and CDR2 YYEEEE. V was shortened by 4 bases and J by 2 bases, with 12 bases between the two germline ends.